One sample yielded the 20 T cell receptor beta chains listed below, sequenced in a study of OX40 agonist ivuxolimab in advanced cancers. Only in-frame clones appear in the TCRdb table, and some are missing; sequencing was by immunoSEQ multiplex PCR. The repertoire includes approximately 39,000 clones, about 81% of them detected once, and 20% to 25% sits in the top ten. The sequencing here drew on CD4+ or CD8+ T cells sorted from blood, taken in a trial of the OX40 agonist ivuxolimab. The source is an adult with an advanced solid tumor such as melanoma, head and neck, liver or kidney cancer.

CDR3 protein: CASSFGERRNEKLFF. CDR3 in DNA: TGTGCCAGCAGCTTCGGAGAAAGGCGTAATGAAAAACTGTTTTTT. The gene calls are TRBV7-2 and TRBJ1-4; no clear D. Trimming took 3 bases from V and 4 from J, leaving 12 bases between them. The length of the CDR3 is 15 residues. Germline CDR1 and CDR2: SGHTA and FQGNSA.

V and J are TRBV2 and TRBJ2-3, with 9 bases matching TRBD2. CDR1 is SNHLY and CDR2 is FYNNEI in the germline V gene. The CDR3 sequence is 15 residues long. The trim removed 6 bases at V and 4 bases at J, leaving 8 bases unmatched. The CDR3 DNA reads TGTGCCAGCAGCGGACTAGCGCTTGGGGCAGATACGCAGTATTTT. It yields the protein CASSGLALGADTQYF. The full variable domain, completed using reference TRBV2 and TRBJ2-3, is EPEVTQTPSHQVTQMGQEVILRCVPISNHLYFYWYRQILGQKVEFLVSFYNNEISEKSEIFDDQFSVERPDGSNFTLKIRSTKLEDSAMYFCASSGLALGADTQYFGPGTRLTVL.

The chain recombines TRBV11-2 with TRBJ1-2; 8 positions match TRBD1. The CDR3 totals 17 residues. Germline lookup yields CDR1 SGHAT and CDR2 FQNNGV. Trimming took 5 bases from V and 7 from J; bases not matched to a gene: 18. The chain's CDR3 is CASSGGGSDRVPFGYTF. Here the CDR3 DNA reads TGTGCCAGCAGCGGAGGGGGTTCGGACAGGGTCCCTTTTGGCTACACCTTC.

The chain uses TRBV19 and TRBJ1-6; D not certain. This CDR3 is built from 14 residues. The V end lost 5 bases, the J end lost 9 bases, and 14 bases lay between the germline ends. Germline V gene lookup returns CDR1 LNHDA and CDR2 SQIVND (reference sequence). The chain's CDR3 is CASSPTLWGSPLHF. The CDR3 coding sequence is TGTGCCAGTAGTCCGACCCTTTGGGGTTCACCCCTCCACTTT.

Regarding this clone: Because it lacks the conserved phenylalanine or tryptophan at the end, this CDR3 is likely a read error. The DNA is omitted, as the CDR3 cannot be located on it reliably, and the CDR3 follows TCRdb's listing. CDR3 amino acids: CASSRDRV. The chain has TRBV5-5 and TRBJ2-4; TRBD1, the D gene given by the table, was not confirmed from the DNA. The CDR3 region is 8 residues in length, termini included. The germline gives CDR1 SGHKS, CDR2 YYEKEE (reference sequence).

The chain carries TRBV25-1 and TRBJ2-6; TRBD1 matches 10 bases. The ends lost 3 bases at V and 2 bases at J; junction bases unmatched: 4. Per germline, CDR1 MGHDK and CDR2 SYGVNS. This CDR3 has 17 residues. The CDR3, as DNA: TGTGCCAGCAGTGACTCCGGGACAGGGGCTGGGGCCAACGTCCTGACTTTC. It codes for CASSDSGTGAGANVLTF.

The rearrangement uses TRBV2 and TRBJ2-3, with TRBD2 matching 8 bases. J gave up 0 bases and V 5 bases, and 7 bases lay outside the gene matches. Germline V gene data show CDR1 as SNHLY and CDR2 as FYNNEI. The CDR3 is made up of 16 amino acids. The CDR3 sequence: CASSSMGLVSTDTQYF. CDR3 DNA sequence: TGTGCCAGCAGTTCTATGGGACTAGTGAGCACAGATACGCAGTATTTT.

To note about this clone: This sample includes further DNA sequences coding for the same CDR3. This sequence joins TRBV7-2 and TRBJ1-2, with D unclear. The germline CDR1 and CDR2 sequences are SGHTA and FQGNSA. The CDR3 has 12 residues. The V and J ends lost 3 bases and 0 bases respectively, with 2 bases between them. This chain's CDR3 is CASSLTNYGYTF. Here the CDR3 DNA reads TGTGCCAGCAGCTTGACTAACTATGGCTACACCTTC.

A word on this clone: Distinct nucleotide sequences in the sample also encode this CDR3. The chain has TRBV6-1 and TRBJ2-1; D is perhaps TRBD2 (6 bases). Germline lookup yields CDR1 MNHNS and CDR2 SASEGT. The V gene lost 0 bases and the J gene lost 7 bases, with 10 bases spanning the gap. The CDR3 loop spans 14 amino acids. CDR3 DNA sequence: TGTGCCAGCAGTGAAGCGGGAGGACGGAATGAGCAGTTCTTC. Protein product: CASSEAGGRNEQFF.

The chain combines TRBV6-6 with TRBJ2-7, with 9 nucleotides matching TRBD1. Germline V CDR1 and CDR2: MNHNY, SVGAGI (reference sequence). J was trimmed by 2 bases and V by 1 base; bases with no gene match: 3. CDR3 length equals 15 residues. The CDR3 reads CASSYFGTGPYEQYF. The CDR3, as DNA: TGTGCCAGCAGTTACTTCGGGACAGGGCCCTACGAGCAGTACTTC.

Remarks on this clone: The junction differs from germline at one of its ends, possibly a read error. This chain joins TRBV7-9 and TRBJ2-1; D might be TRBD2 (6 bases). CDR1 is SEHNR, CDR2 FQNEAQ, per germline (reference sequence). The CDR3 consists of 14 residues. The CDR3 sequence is CASILAESYNEQFF. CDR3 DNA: TGTGCCAGCATCTTAGCGGAAAGCTACAATGAGCAGTTCTTC.

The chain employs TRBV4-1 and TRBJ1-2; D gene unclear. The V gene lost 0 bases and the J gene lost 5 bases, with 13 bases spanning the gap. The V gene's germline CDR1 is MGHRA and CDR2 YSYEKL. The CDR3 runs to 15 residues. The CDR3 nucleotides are TGCGCCAGCAGCCAAGAAAGCCGGTGGACGTATGGCTACACCTTC. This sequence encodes CASSQESRWTYGYTF.

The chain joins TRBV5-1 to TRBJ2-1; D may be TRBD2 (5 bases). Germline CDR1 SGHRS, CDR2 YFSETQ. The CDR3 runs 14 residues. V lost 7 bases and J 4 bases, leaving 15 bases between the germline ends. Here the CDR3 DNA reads TGCGCCAGCGATCGTGCGGGTACGTACAATGAGCAGTTCTTC. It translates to CASDRAGTYNEQFF.

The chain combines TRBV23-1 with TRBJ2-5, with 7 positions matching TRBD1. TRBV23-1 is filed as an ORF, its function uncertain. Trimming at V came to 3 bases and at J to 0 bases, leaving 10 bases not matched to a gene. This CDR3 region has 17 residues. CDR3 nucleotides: TGCGCCAGCAGTCACATAAGACAGGGTAAGCACCAAGAGACCCAGTACTTC. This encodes CASSHIRQGKHQETQYF.

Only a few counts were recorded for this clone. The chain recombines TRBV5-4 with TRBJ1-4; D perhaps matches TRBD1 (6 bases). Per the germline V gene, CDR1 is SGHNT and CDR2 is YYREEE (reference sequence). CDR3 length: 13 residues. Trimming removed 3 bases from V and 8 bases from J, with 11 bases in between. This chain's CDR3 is CASSWNRVEKLFF. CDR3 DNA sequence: TGTGCCAGCAGCTGGAACAGGGTAGAAAAACTGTTTTTT.

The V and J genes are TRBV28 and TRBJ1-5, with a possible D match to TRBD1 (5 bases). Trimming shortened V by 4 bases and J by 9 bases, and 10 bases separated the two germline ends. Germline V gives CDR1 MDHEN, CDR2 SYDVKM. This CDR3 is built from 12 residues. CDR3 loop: CASSSGGRPQHF. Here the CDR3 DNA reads TGTGCCAGCAGTTCCGGGGGTAGGCCCCAGCATTTT.

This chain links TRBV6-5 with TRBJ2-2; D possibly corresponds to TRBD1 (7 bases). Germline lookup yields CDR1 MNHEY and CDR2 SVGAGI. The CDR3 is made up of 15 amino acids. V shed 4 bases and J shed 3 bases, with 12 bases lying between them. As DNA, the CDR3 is TGTGCCAGCAGTTTAACAGGGGAGGACACCGGGGAGCTGTTTTTT. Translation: CASSLTGEDTGELFF.

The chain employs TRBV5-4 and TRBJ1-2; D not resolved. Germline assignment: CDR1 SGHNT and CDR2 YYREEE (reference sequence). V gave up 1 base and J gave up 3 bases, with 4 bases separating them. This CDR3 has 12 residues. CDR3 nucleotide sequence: TGTGCCAGCAGCTTGATGGACTATGGCTACACCTTC. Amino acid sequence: CASSLMDYGYTF. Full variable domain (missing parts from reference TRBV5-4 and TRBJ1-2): ETGVTQSPTHLIKTRGQQVTLRCSSQSGHNTVSWYQQALGQGPQFIFQYYREEENGRGNFPPRFSGLQFPNYSSELNVNALELDDSALYLCASSLMDYGYTFGSGTRLTVV.

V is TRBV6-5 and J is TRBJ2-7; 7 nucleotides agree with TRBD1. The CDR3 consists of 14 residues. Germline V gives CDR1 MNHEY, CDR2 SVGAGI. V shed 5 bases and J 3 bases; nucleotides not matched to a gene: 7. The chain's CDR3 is CASSRQGGGYEQYF. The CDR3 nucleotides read TGTGCCAGCAGTAGACAGGGCGGTGGCTACGAGCAGTACTTC.

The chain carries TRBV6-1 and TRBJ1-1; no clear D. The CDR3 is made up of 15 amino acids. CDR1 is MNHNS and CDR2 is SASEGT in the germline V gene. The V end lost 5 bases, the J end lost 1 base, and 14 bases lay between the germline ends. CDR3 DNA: TGTGCCAGCAGTCCCCGACAAAACGGGAACACTGAAGCTTTCTTT. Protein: CASSPRQNGNTEAFF.